A single sample is the source of the 10 T cell receptor beta chains below, sequenced in a study of T-cell memory formation after mild COVID-19. TCRdb re-derived calls from the 5' RACE reads in MiXCR, one entry per CDR3 protein. The profile shows roughly 250,000 distinct CDR3 sequences, about 15% of them singletons. Sequenced input: PBMCs or a T cell subset sorted from them (not recorded which). The receptors derive from a man younger than 30 who had mild COVID-19 (a few samples of this study predate the infection). Cell type and time point are not known.

V gene TRBV7-3 combines with J gene TRBJ1-1; tentatively, D is TRBD1 (5 bases). Germline values: CDR1 SGHTA, CDR2 FQGTGA. Between the trimmed V and J ends, which lost 3 bases and 4 bases, there was a span of 15 bases. This CDR3 is 15 amino acids long. In nucleotides, the CDR3 is TGTGCCAGCAGCTTGGCCAGGGTTGGTGTCACTGAAGCTTTCTTT. This encodes CASSLARVGVTEAFF.

This clonotype was picked up a small number of times. This rearrangement joins TRBV18 to TRBJ1-1; 9 bases are shared with TRBD1. CDR3 length: 13 residues. Germline values: CDR1 KGHSH, CDR2 LQKENI. After removal of 4 bases from V and 6 bases from J, the junction contained 3 bases not matched to a gene. This chain's CDR3 is CASSLRTGAEAFF. In DNA form, the CDR3 reads TGTGCCAGCTCACTTCGGACAGGGGCTGAAGCTTTCTTT.

The rearrangement joins TRBV15 to TRBJ2-1; D ambiguous. CDR1 LNHNV and CDR2 YYDKDF come from the germline V gene (reference sequence). The CDR3 has 13 amino acids. V was cut by 1 base and J by 6 bases, with 7 bases left in between. The CDR3 nucleotides read TGTGCCACCAGCAGAGTTGAGAGCAATGAGCAGTTCTTC. Translation gives CATSRVESNEQFF. The whole variable domain, filled in from reference TRBV15 and TRBJ2-1, reads DAMVIQNPRYQVTQFGKPVTLSCSQTLNHNVMYWYQQKSSQAPKLLFHYYDKDFNNEADTPDNFQSRRPNTSFCFLDIRSPGLGDTAMYLCATSRVESNEQFFGPGTRLTVL.

CDR3 bases: TGCAGCGTTAAGGGGCAGGGTCAAGAGACCCAGTACTTC. Protein: CSVKGQGQETQYF. J is TRBJ2-5 and V is TRBV29-1; a possible D gene is TRBD1 (5 bases). The germline V and J ends were trimmed by 5 bases and 2 bases, with 12 bases remaining between them. Germline CDR1 and CDR2: SQVTM and ANQGSEA. The CDR3 consists of 13 residues.

The chain recombines TRBV6-2 or TRBV6-3 with TRBJ2-5; D is possibly TRBD2 (5 bases). From germline, CDR1 is MNHEY and CDR2 SVGEGT. The CDR3 covers 12 residues. Trimming removed 6 bases at V and 5 bases at J, with 10 bases between. This CDR3 is CASSKGGETQYF. The CDR3 DNA reads TGTGCCAGCAGCAAAGGCGGGGAGACCCAGTACTTC.

V usage is TRBV28 and J usage is TRBJ2-2, with no clear D. Germline V gene sequence: CDR1 MDHEN, CDR2 SYDVKM. V was cut by 5 bases and J by 7 bases, with 8 bases left in between. This CDR3 has 12 residues. The CDR3 nucleotides read TGTGCCAGCAGTCGCCTCTACGGGGAGCTGTTTTTT. Encoded protein: CASSRLYGELFF.

This clonotype has only a few counts. This rearrangement joins TRBV7-2 to TRBJ1-5; 8 bases are a match to TRBD1. Unmatched junction bases numbered 6, after V lost 4 bases and J lost 7 bases. CDR3 size: 14 residues. Germline V gene sequence: CDR1 SGHTA, CDR2 FQGNSA. The chain's CDR3 is CASSSGGSGQPQHF. DNA for the CDR3: TGTGCCAGCAGCTCAGGGGGCTCGGGGCAGCCCCAGCATTTT.

V is TRBV6-5 and J is TRBJ1-5; D is ambiguous. CDR3 size: 15 residues. Germline loops: CDR1 MNHEY, CDR2 SVGAGI. Trimming shortened V by 5 bases and J by 1 base, and 12 bases separated the two germline ends. CDR3 loop: CASSPASGSNQPQHF. The CDR3, as DNA: TGTGCCAGCAGTCCCGCCTCCGGCAGCAATCAGCCCCAGCATTTT.

The chain combines TRBV20-1 with TRBJ2-5, with 8 bases lining up with TRBD2. The CDR3 extends over 12 amino acids. With 1 base clipped from V and 5 bases from J, the junction kept 0 bases outside the gene matches. The germline V gene encodes CDR1 DFQATT and CDR2 SNEGSKA (reference sequence). The CDR3 DNA reads as TGCAGTGCTAGAGGCGGGGGGGAGACCCAGTACTTC. Translating it yields CSARGGGETQYF.

The V gene is TRBV18, the J gene TRBJ1-1, with D possibly TRBD1 on 5 matching bases. The V gene's germline CDR1 is KGHSH and CDR2 LQKENI. The V and J ends lost 5 bases and 1 base respectively, with 11 bases between them. This CDR3 has 14 residues. The CDR3 sequence: CASSTGTANTEAFF. The CDR3 nucleotides are TGTGCCAGCTCAACCGGGACGGCGAACACTGAAGCTTTCTTT. Full variable domain (remainder filled in from reference TRBV18 and TRBJ1-1): NAGVMQNPRHLVRRRGQEARLRCSPMKGHSHVYWYRQLPEEGLKFMVYLQKENIIDESGMPKERFSAEFPKEGPSILRIQQVVRGDSAAYFCASSTGTANTEAFFGQGTRLTVV.